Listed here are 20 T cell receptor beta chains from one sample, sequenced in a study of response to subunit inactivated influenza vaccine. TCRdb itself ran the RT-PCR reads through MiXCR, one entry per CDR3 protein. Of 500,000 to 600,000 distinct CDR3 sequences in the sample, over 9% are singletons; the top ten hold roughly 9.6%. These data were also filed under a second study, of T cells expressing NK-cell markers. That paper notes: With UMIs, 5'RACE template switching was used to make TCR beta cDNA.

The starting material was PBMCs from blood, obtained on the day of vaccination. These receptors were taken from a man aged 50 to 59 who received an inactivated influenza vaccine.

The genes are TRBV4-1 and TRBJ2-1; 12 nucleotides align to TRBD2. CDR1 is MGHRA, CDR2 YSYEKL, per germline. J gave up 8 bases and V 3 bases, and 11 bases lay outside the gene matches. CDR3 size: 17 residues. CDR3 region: CASSQLTGTSGWDEQFF. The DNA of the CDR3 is TGCGCCAGCAGCCAGTTAACCGGGACTAGCGGGTGGGATGAGCAGTTCTTC.

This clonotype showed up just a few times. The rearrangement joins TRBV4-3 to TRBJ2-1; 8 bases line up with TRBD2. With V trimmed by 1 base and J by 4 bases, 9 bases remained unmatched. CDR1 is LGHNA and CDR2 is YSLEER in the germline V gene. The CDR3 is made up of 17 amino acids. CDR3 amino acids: CASSQGPVSGAYNEQFF. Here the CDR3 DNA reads TGCGCCAGCAGCCAAGGCCCGGTTAGCGGGGCTTACAATGAGCAGTTCTTC.

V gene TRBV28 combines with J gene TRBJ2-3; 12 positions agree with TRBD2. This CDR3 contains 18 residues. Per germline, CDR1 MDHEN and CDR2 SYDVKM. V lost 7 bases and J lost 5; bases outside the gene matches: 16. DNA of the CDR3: TGTGCCAGCAAGGGGCTAGCGGGAGGGCTCAGAGTCAGAGATACGCAGTATTTT. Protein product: CASKGLAGGLRVRDTQYF. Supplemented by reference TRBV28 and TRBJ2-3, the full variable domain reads DVKVTQSSRYLVKRTGEKVFLECVQDMDHENMFWYRQDPGLGLRLIYFSYDVKMKEKGDIPEGYSVSREKKERFSLILESASTNQTSMYLCASKGLAGGLRVRDTQYFGPGTRLTVL.

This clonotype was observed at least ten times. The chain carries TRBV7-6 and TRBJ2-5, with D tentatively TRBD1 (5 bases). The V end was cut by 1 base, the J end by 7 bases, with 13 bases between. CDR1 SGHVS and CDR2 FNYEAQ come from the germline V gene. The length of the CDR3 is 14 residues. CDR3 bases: TGTGCCAGCAGCTTAGGGGGCGTTCAGGGGACCCAGTACTTC. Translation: CASSLGGVQGTQYF.

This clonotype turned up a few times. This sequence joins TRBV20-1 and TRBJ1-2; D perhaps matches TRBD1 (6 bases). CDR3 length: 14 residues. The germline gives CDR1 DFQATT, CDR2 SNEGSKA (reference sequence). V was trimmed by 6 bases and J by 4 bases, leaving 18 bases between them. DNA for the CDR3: TGCAGTGCGGAAGAGGACAGCACCCGCTATGGCTACACCTTC. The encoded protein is CSAEEDSTRYGYTF.

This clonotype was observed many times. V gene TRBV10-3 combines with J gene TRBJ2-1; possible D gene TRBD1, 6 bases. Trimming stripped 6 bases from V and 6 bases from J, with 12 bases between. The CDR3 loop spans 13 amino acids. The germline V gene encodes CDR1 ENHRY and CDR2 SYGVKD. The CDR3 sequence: CAIRGTGSNEQFF. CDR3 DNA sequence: TGTGCCATCAGGGGCACAGGGTCCAATGAGCAGTTCTTC.

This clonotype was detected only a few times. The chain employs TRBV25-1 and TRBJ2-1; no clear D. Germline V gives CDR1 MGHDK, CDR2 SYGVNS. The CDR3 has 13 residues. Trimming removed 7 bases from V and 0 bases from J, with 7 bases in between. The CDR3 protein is CASMLNSYNEQFF. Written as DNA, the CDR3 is TGTGCCAGCATGCTCAACTCCTACAATGAGCAGTTCTTC.

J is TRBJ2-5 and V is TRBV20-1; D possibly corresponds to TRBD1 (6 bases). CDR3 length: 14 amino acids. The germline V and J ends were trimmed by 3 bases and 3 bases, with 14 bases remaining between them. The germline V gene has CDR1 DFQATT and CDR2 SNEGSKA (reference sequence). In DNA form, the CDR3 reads TGCAGTGCTAGCACCGGGACAACCAAAGAGACCCAGTACTTC. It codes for CSASTGTTKETQYF.

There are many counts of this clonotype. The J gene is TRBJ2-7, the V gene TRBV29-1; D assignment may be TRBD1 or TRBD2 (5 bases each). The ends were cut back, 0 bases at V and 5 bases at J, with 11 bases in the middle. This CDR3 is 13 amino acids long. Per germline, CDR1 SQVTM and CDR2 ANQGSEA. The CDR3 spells CSVEEGRGNEQYF. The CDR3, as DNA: TGCAGCGTTGAAGAGGGTCGGGGCAACGAGCAGTACTTC.

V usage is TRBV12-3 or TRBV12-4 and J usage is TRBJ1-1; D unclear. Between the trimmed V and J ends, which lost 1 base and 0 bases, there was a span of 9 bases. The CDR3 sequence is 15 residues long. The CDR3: CASSLDRSMNTEAFF. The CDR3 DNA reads TGTGCCAGCAGTTTAGACAGATCGATGAACACTGAAGCTTTCTTT.

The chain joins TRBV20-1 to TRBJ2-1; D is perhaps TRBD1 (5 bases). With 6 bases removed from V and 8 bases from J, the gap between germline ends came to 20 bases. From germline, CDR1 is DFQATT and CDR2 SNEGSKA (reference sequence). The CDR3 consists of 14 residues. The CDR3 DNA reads TGCAGTGCCCGTCGTGGGGCCTATCTTTATGAGCAGTTCTTC. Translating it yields CSARRGAYLYEQFF.

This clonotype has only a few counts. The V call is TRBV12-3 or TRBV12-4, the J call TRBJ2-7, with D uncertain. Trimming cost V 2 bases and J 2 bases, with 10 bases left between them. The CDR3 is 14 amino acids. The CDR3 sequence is CASSLSVAPYEQYF. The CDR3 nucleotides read TGTGCCAGCAGTTTATCTGTCGCACCCTACGAGCAGTACTTC.

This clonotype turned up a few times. CDR3 sequence (DNA): TGCGCCAGCAGCCAAGAACGGGACTCCGGGGGGGCAGATACGCAGTATTTT. Its translation is CASSQERDSGGADTQYF. The chain employs TRBV4-3 and TRBJ2-3; 8 bases agree with TRBD2. Germline values: CDR1 LGHNA, CDR2 YSLEER. The V segment lost 0 bases and the J segment 4 bases; nucleotides outside the gene matches: 9. The CDR3 consists of 17 residues.

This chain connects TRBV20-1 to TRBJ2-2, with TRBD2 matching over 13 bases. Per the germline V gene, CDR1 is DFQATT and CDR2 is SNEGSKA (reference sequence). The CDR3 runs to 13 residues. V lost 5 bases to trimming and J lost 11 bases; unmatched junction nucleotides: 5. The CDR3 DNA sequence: TGCAGTGCTCCGGGACTAGCGGGGCCCGAGCTGTTTTTT. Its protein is CSAPGLAGPELFF.

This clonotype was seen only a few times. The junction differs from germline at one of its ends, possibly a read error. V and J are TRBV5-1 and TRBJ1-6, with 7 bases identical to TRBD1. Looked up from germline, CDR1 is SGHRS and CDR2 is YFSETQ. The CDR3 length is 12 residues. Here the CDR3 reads CASSSTGTALNF. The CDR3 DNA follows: TGCGCCAGCAGCTCGACCGGGACAGCCCTAAACTTT.

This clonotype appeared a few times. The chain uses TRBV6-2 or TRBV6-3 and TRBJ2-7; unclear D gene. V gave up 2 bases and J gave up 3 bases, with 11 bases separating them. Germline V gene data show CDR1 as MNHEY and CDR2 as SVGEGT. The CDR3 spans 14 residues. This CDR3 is CASSYLRSRYEQYF. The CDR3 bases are TGTGCCAGCAGTTACCTTCGGTCCCGCTACGAGCAGTACTTC.

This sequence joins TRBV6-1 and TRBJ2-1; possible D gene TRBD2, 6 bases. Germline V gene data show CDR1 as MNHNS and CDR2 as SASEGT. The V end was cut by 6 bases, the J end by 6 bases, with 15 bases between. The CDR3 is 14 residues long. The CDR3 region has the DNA TGTGCCAGCAGAACTCCGGGACTTGTCAATGAGCAGTTCTTC. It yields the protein CASRTPGLVNEQFF.

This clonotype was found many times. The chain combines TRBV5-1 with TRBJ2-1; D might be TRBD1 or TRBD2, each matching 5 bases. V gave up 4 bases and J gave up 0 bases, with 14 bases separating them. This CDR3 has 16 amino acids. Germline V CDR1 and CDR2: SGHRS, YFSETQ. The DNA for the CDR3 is TGCGCCAGCAGCCAGGGACCTATAAGCTCCTACAATGAGCAGTTCTTC. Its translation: CASSQGPISSYNEQFF.

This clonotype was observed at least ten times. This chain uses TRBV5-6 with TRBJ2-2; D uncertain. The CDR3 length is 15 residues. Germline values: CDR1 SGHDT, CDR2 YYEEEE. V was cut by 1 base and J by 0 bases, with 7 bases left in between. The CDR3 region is CASSLPGPNTGELFF. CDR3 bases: TGTGCCAGCAGCTTGCCGGGCCCGAACACCGGGGAGCTGTTTTTT. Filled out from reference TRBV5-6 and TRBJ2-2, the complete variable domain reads DAGVTQSPTHLIKTRGQQVTLRCSPKSGHDTVSWYQQALGQGPQFIFQYYEEEERQRGNFPDRFSGHQFPNYSSELNVNALLLGDSALYLCASSLPGPNTGELFFGEGSRLTVL.

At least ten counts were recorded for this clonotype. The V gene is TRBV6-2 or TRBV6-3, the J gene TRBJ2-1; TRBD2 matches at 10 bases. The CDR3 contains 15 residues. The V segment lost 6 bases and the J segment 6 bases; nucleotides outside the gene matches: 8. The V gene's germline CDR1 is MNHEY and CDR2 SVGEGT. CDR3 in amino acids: CASSDDSGRLNEQFF. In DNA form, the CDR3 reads TGTGCCAGCAGCGATGATAGCGGGAGGCTCAATGAGCAGTTCTTC.